Listed below are T cell receptor beta chains from one sample, sequenced in a study of immune heterogeneity within non-small cell lung tumors. TCRdb itself ran the multiplex PCR reads through MiXCR, one entry per CDR3 protein. The sample shows 30,000 to 40,000 distinct CDR3 sequences, about 29% of them seen only once. The sequenced material came from lung tumor tissue. The receptors were sampled from a man aged 40-55 years with non-small cell lung cancer. CDR3s include the opening cysteine and the closing phenylalanine or tryptophan. The D gene is left open where the match is weak. Size tells how often a clone was seen (once, few, many) or the class of an expanded clone, and some rows leave it out.

j_call | d_call | clone_size | v_call | cdr3_nt | cdr3_aa
TRBJ1-6 | . | medium-sized | TRBV12-3/TRBV12-4 | TGTGCCAGCAGTAAAACAGATAATTCACCCCTCCACTTT | CASSKTDNSPLHF
TRBJ1-5 | TRBD1 | many | TRBV2 | TGTGCCAGCACACAGGGGCCTTTTGGCCAGCCCCAGCATTTT | CASTQGPFGQPQHF
TRBJ2-7 | . | many | TRBV20-1 | TGCAGTGCCTTGAGGGGGAACTACGAGCAGTACTTC | CSALRGNYEQYF
TRBJ2-3 | . | . | TRBV5-1 | TGCGCCAGCAGCTTGGCCGAAGGGGCCCAAGATACGCAGTATTTT | CASSLAEGAQDTQYF
TRBJ2-7 | TRBD1 | many | TRBV4-1 | TGCGCCAGCAGCCCCTCGTCTGGGACAGGGTTTTCCTACGAGCAGTACTTC | CASSPSSGTGFSYEQYF
TRBJ1-2 | TRBD1 | many | TRBV2 | TGTGCCAGCAAAGACAGGGGGGCCCCCTATGGCTACACCTTC | CASKDRGAPYGYTF
TRBJ2-7 | TRBD2 | many | TRBV2 | TGTGCCAGCTGGGCGGGAGGGCCGTCCTACGAGCAGTACTTC | CASWAGGPSYEQYF
TRBJ1-1 | . | once | TRBV30 | TGTGCCTGGAGTGCGCTGGCCGGGGCTTTCTTT | CAWSALAGAFF
TRBJ2-2 | TRBD2 | many | TRBV12-3/TRBV12-4 | TGTGCCAGCAGAGGGACTAGCCGCGGGGAGCTGTTTTTT | CASRGTSRGELFF
TRBJ2-1 | TRBD2 | many | TRBV19 | TGTGCCAGTAGTACTCCTTCCGGGACTAGCGGGAGGAATGAGCAGTTCTTC | CASSTPSGTSGRNEQFF
TRBJ2-7 | TRBD1 | medium-sized | TRBV10-3 | TGTGCCATCAGTGGGAAGACAGGGCGCGAGCAGTACTTC | CAISGKTGREQYF
TRBJ1-4 | . | . | TRBV19 | TGTGCCAGTAGTATCAGGCATCAGGGGGAAAAACTGTTTTTT | CASSIRHQGEKLFF
TRBJ2-6 | . | few | TRBV12-3/TRBV12-4 | TGTGCCAGCAGTTCCCCCCACTTGGGGGCCAACGTCCTGACTTTC | CASSSPHLGANVLTF
TRBJ2-3 | TRBD1 | . | TRBV20-1 | TGCAGTGCTAGAGATCTGTTGGTACAGGGGGCACATCTGGATACGCAGTATTTT | CSARDLLVQGAHLDTQYF
TRBJ2-7 | TRBD1 | few | TRBV7-9 | TGTGCCAGCAGCGGGGACAGCTCCTACGAGCAGTACTTC | CASSGDSSYEQYF
TRBJ1-2 | . | many | TRBV5-1 | TGCGCCAGCAGCCCCAACAGTAGGGACTATGGCTACACCTTC | CASSPNSRDYGYTF
TRBJ1-1 | . | many | TRBV2 | TGTGCCAGCAGAAGGATGCGGGACACTGAAGCTTTCTTT | CASRRMRDTEAFF
TRBJ2-2 | TRBD1 | . | TRBV9 | TGTGCCAGCAGCGTCACAGGGGGCTCGCGCGGGGAGCTGTTTTTT | CASSVTGGSRGELFF
TRBJ2-3 | . | . | TRBV9 | TGTTCCAGCAGCAGATCAGCAGGGGGAGGGTTCCCTAGCACAGATACGCAGTATTTT | CSSSRSAGGGFPSTDTQYF
TRBJ2-2 | TRBD2 | . | TRBV27 | TGTGCCAGCAGTTTAGCTGTACCAGCGGGGGTGAACACCGGGGAGCTGTTTTTT | CASSLAVPAGVNTGELFF
TRBJ2-7 | . | . | TRBV11-3 | TGTGCCAGCACCTCTTCACCCAACGAGCAGTACTTC | CASTSSPNEQYF
TRBJ1-1 | . | many | TRBV28 | TGTGCCAGCAGTCTGAAACAGGGGAACACTGAAGCTTTCTTT | CASSLKQGNTEAFF
TRBJ2-1 | . | . | TRBV19 | TGTGCCAGTAGTATAGATCGGGAGCAACTCCTCGACAATGAGCAGTTCTTC | CASSIDREQLLDNEQFF
TRBJ1-2 | . | few | TRBV11-3 | TGTGCCAGCAGCTTTGGCCACAGCAACTATGGCTACACCTTC | CASSFGHSNYGYTF
TRBJ2-1 | . | . | TRBV7-9 | TGTGCCAGCCGACCTATCGGCGGCAATGAGCAGTTCTTC | CASRPIGGNEQFF
TRBJ1-5 | . | . | TRBV6-2/TRBV6-3 | TGTGCCAGCAAAGTTCGGAACGATCAGCCCCAGCATTTT | CASKVRNDQPQHF
TRBJ2-2 | . | few | TRBV18 | TGTGCCAGCTCACCAGCTACAGTGAACACCGGGGAGCTGTTTTTT | CASSPATVNTGELFF
TRBJ2-1 | TRBD2 | few | TRBV5-1 | TGCGCCAGCAGCCCCGGGACTAGCGGGAGCTGGTACAATGAGCAGTTCTTC | CASSPGTSGSWYNEQFF
TRBJ2-7 | . | many | TRBV6-1 | TGTGCCAGCAGTGAAGGGTTAGGACGCGCCTACGAGCAGTACTTC | CASSEGLGRAYEQYF
TRBJ2-3 | . | medium-sized | TRBV12-3/TRBV12-4 | TGTGCCAGCAGTTTAAGTCCTGACACAGATACGCAGTATTTT | CASSLSPDTDTQYF
TRBJ2-1 | . | many | TRBV2 | TGTGCCAGCAGTGACCCGGGGAACAATGAGCAGTTCTTC | CASSDPGNNEQFF
TRBJ2-2 | TRBD2 | few | TRBV19 | TGTGCCACTGGACTAGCGGGAATTGGCACCGGGGAGCTGTTTTTT | CATGLAGIGTGELFF
TRBJ2-7 | TRBD1 | few | TRBV20-1 | TGCAGTGCTGAACCGGGACAGGGCTTATCCTACGAGCAGTACTTC | CSAEPGQGLSYEQYF
TRBJ1-4 | . | many | TRBV2 | TGTGCCAGCAGGGACAGAACAGGGCAAGAAAAACTGTTTTTT | CASRDRTGQEKLFF
TRBJ2-5 | . | . | TRBV7-9 | TGTGCCAGCAGCCGGGGGACAGTCCAAGAGACCCAGTACTTC | CASSRGTVQETQYF
TRBJ2-3 | . | few | TRBV2 | TGTGCCAGCAGCGACCGCGATAGCGCAGATACGCAGTATTTT | CASSDRDSADTQYF
TRBJ2-7 | . | . | TRBV11-3 | TGTGCCAGCAGCTCTAGGAGCGAGCAGTACTTC | CASSSRSEQYF
TRBJ2-3 | TRBD2 | . | TRBV2 | TGTGCCAGCAGCGCAGGACTAGCGTTAAGAGATACGCAGTATTTT | CASSAGLALRDTQYF
TRBJ2-1 | TRBD1 | . | TRBV9 | TGTGCCAGCAGCGTAGAAGGGACAGGATCCAATGAGCAGTTCTTC | CASSVEGTGSNEQFF
TRBJ2-5 | . | . | TRBV27 | TGTACAGTCGGCAGGGTCAAAGAGACCCAGTACTTC | CTVGRVKETQYF
TRBJ2-2 | . | few | TRBV6-2/TRBV6-3 | TGTGCCAGCAGCCCAGAGGCGCTGAACACCGGGGAGCTGTTTTTT | CASSPEALNTGELFF
TRBJ2-3 | . | . | TRBV4-2 | TGTGTCAGCAGCCAAGAGAGTGCACATACGCATTATTTT | CVSSQESAHTHYF
TRBJ1-5 | . | . | TRBV5-1 | TGCGCCAGCAGCTTGGTAGGGCTGCCCTATATCTATAGCAATCAGCCCCAGCATTTT | CASSLVGLPYIYSNQPQHF
TRBJ2-1 | . | . | TRBV24-1 | TGTGCCACCAGTGATAATAGGGGAACCAAAGAGCAGTTCTTC | CATSDNRGTKEQFF
TRBJ1-1 | . | many | TRBV6-5 | TGTGCCAGCAGTTACTCTGGGGGGGTTCGACAGATGAACACTGAAGCTTTCTTT | CASSYSGGVRQMNTEAFF
TRBJ1-2 | TRBD1 | many | TRBV6-6 | TGTGCCAGCAGTTACGGACAGGGCTTATATGGCTACACCTTC | CASSYGQGLYGYTF
TRBJ2-3 | . | . | TRBV5-1 | TGCGTCAGCACTGTTGGTGATACGCAGTATTTT | CVSTVGDTQYF
TRBJ2-7 | TRBD2 | . | TRBV7-2 | TGTGCCAGCATCGTCACTAGCGGAAGGGGAGCCTACGAGAAGTACTTC | CASIVTSGRGAYEKYF
TRBJ2-3 | TRBD2 | few | TRBV29-1 | TGCAGCGTTGGTAGCGGTAGCGGGAGGGCTCATACGCAGTATTTT | CSVGSGSGRAHTQYF
TRBJ2-5 | . | . | TRBV20-1 | TGCAGTGCTGGAGGGGGGGGCCATCAAGAGACCCAGTACTTC | CSAGGGGHQETQYF
TRBJ1-5 | . | many | TRBV24-1 | TGTGCCACCAGTAGGCCGGGGAGCAATCAGCCCCAGCATTTT | CATSRPGSNQPQHF
TRBJ2-3 | . | . | TRBV6-1 | TGTGTCAGCAGACGGACTCTTTTCGCAGATACGCAGTATTTT | CVSRRTLFADTQYF
TRBJ2-1 | . | . | TRBV3-1 | TGTGCCAGCAGCCAAGCGGGTGGGACCTACAATGAGCAGTTCTTC | CASSQAGGTYNEQFF
TRBJ2-1 | TRBD2 | many | TRBV20-1 | TGCAGTGCTAGTATCGGGAGGGAGGGTGAGCAGTTCTTC | CSASIGREGEQFF